The clone carrying this TCR beta chain is a singleton in its sample. The data stem from a study of T cell changes during pregnancy in multiple sclerosis. Assay: immunoSEQ multiplex PCR; the TCRdb copy retains only in-frame clones and omits some. The sample has 50,000 or so clones, around 90% seen once. V was cut by 0 bases and J by 3 bases, with 9 bases left in between. Germline V gene lookup returns CDR1 ENHRY and CDR2 SYGVKD. The CDR3 runs to 15 residues. The chain combines TRBV10-3 with TRBJ2-1; D uncertain. The clonotype comes from a female donor with multiple sclerosis, enrolled in a pregnancy study. This material consisted of CD4+ T cells from peripheral blood mononuclear cells, taken in the second trimester of pregnancy. The CDR3 region has the DNA TGTGCCATCAGTGAGTCGCGTGTCGGCTACAATGAGCAGTTCTTC. Protein: CAISESRVGYNEQFF.